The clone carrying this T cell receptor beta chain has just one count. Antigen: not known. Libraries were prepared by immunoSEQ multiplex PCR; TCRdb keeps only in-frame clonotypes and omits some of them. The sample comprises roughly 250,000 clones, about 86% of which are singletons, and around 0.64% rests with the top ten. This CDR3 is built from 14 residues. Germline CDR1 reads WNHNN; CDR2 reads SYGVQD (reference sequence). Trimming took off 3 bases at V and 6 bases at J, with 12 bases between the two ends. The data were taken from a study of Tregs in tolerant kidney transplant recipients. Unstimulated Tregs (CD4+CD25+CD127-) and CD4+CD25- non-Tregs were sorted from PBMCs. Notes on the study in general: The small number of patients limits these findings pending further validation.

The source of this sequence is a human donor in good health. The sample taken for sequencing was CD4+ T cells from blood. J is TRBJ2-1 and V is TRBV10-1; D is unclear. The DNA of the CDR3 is TGCGCCAGCAGTGAACGATCACCCCGCAATGAGCAGTTCTTC. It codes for CASSERSPRNEQFF.